This T cell receptor beta chain stems from a study of shared T cell receptors in the human thymus. The CDR3 consists of 16 residues. Trimming at V came to 4 bases and at J to 2 bases, leaving 9 bases not matched to a gene. Germline CDR1 MNHEY, CDR2 SVGAGI. Measured with immunoSEQ multiplex PCR; TCRdb has only the in-frame clones, and not every one. The sample consists of some 640,000 clones, 87% of them appearing once. The sample also formed part of further work on human thymus T cells. That investigation notes: Thymic resections from corrective heart surgery supplied the tissue.

V usage is TRBV6-5 and J usage is TRBJ2-7, with 9 bases lining up with TRBD1. What was sequenced was thymocytes. This clonotype was obtained from a boy under two years old with a congenital heart defect. CDR3 sequence: CASSWPRDREAYEQYF. The DNA for the CDR3 is TGTGCCAGCAGTTGGCCCCGGGACAGGGAAGCCTACGAGCAGTACTTC.